This T cell receptor beta chain comes out of a study of CD8+CD57+ T cells in acquired aplastic anemia. Those patients picked for sequencing had displayed CD8+CD57+ cell expansion on flow cytometry. TCR beta VDJ and CDR3 profiling used genomic DNA as template. MiXCR, run by TCRdb on the reads, gives a single entry per CDR3 protein. Of 450,000 to 550,000 distinct CDR3 sequences listed, 25% to 40% are singletons. Sequenced: sorted CD4+, CD8+, or CD8+CD57+ T cells (not recorded which) from PBMCs. The source is a human donor with aplastic anemia.

CDR3 sequence reads: CSANRISSYNEQFF. CDR3 sequence (DNA): TGCAGTGCCAACCGTATTAGCTCCTACAATGAGCAGTTCTTC. This sequence joins TRBV20-1 and TRBJ2-1; D ambiguous. The V and J ends lost 6 bases and 0 bases respectively, with 12 bases between them. CDR3 size: 14 residues. Germline V CDR1 and CDR2: DFQATT, SNEGSKA (reference sequence).